This entry features one T cell receptor (beta chain) sequence. Its antigen is unidentified. This entry belongs to a study of cytomegalovirus exposure and HLA in healthy donors. The V gene end was trimmed by 0 bases and the J gene end by 6 bases; junction bases not matched to a gene: 8. The CDR3 extends over 16 amino acids. Germline CDR1 LNHDA, CDR2 SQIVND (reference sequence). Overall study findings and caveats: Investigators reported 150 to 200 TCR beta chains as tied to cytomegalovirus. According to reports, the classifier identified cytomegalovirus status with high specificity and sensitivity.

PCR employed 60 Vbeta and 13 Jbeta primers. Generated by immunoSEQ multiplex PCR, the TCRdb table keeps only in-frame clones and is missing some. The sample yields about 130,000 clones, 15% to 20% seen once. The receptor comes from a female donor in good health and CMV-seropositive. The sequenced sample consisted of PBMCs. This chain links TRBV19 with TRBJ2-3; 8 positions match TRBD1. In DNA, the CDR3 is TGTGCCAGTAGTATAGATCAGGGGGCGCGGATTGATACGCAGTATTTT. Protein sequence: CASSIDQGARIDTQYF.